This T cell receptor (beta chain) comes out of a study of metastatic and nonmetastatic thyroid tumors. Study summary: Blood and tumor or nodule tissue repertoires from malignant and benign thyroid patients were compared. Study outcomes and limitations: For both blood and tumor, malignant thyroid tumors reportedly showed significantly higher TCR beta diversity than benign nodules did.

Not a single patient had been given any form of treatment at any point before undergoing thyroid surgery. In the authors' methods: Differences in CDR3 between clinicopathological groups were drawn on to build a classifier intended to discriminate distant-metastatic papillary thyroid cancer patients. TCRdb re-clonotyped the PCR reads through MiXCR. The V and J calls were determined by TCRdb, not by the authors. The sample carries roughly 58,000 clones, just over 4% recorded once. Deletions cut 3 bases from V and 11 bases from J, with 14 bases between. Germline V gene data show CDR1 as MNHEY and CDR2 as SMNVEV (reference sequence). The length of the CDR3 is 13 residues. Many counts were recorded for this clone. Its antigen is not known.

The gene calls are TRBV27 and TRBJ2-1; D may match TRBD1 or TRBD2 (5 bases each). This TCR was sampled from a female donor with papillary thyroid cancer or a benign thyroid nodule (not recorded which). Some clones in this sample may be carry-over from other donors' samples. The material sequenced was blood. The DNA of the CDR3 is TGTGCCAGCAGTTTCTGGGACCCCTGGCAGCAGTTCTTC. Translating it yields CASSFWDPWQQFF.